Below are 23 T cell receptor beta chains sequenced from a single sample in a study of T cells in Graves' hyperthyroidism and ophthalmopathy. Using RNA transcripts as the source, TCR beta CDR3 regions were amplified. HTBI primers were the set used in a first-round RT-PCR of the TCR CDR3. TCRdb independently ran MiXCR on the multiplex PCR reads; one entry per CDR3 protein. The sample lists 700,000 or so distinct CDR3 sequences, roughly 15% occurring once. Sequenced: blood. These receptors were obtained from a man younger than 35 with Graves' hyperthyroidism.

This rearrangement joins TRBV5-1 to TRBJ1-4, with 8 nucleotides matching TRBD1. The CDR3 length is 14 residues. The germline V gene has CDR1 SGHRS and CDR2 YFSETQ. The trim removed 7 bases at V and 5 bases at J, leaving 7 bases unmatched. In nucleotides, the CDR3 is TGCGCCAGCGCGAGACAGGGGATGAATGAAAAACTGTTTTTT. This sequence encodes CASARQGMNEKLFF.

This clonotype appeared a few times. This chain links TRBV7-8 with TRBJ2-3; D remains unclear. The CDR3 is 16 residues long. Germline CDR1 reads SGHVS; CDR2 reads FQNEAQ. V was shortened by 3 bases and J by 2 bases, with 15 bases between the two germline ends. CDR3 loop: CASSFEAYLNTDTQYF. DNA of the CDR3: TGTGCCAGCAGCTTTGAAGCCTACCTAAACACAGATACGCAGTATTTT. Using reference TRBV7-8 and TRBJ2-3 for the parts outside the CDR3, the full variable domain is GAGVSQSPRYKVAKRGQDVALRCDPISGHVSLFWYQQALGQGPEFLTYFQNEAQLDKSGLPSDRFFAERPEGSVSTLKIQRTQQEDSAVYLCASSFEAYLNTDTQYFGPGTRLTVL.

The J gene is TRBJ2-1, the V gene TRBV19, with TRBD2 matching over 12 bases. V shed 4 bases, J shed 4 bases, and the junction held 2 bases outside the gene matches. CDR1 LNHDA and CDR2 SQIVND come from the germline V gene (reference sequence). The CDR3 loop spans 15 amino acids. The CDR3 sequence is CASSTSGRVYNEQFF. The CDR3 DNA sequence: TGTGCCAGTAGTACTAGCGGGAGGGTGTACAATGAGCAGTTCTTC. The whole variable domain, remainder taken from reference TRBV19 and TRBJ2-1, is DGGITQSPKYLFRKEGQNVTLSCEQNLNHDAMYWYRQDPGQGLRLIYYSQIVNDFQKGDIAEGYSVSREKKESFPLTVTSAQKNPTAFYLCASSTSGRVYNEQFFGPGTRLTVL.

V usage is TRBV2 and J usage is TRBJ2-7; a possible D gene is TRBD2 (6 bases). The CDR3 is made up of 13 amino acids. Germline V CDR1 and CDR2: SNHLY, FYNNEI. With 7 bases removed from V and 2 bases from J, the gap between germline ends came to 12 bases. CDR3 nucleotide sequence: TGTGCCAGCAACGCGGGACCGACCTACGAGCAGTACTTC. This gives the protein CASNAGPTYEQYF.

The chain joins TRBV5-4 to TRBJ2-5; 14 bases are a match to TRBD2. This CDR3 contains 18 residues. The trim removed 4 bases at V and 2 bases at J, leaving 10 bases unmatched. From germline, CDR1 is SGHNT and CDR2 YYREEE (reference sequence). This CDR3 is CASSRGLAGASRQETQYF. The CDR3, as DNA: TGTGCCAGCAGCCGGGGACTAGCGGGAGCCAGTCGTCAAGAGACCCAGTACTTC.

This clonotype was seen ten or more times. The chain has TRBV20-1 and TRBJ2-7; 7 bases fit TRBD2. The CDR3 contains 13 residues. CDR1 and CDR2 (germline): DFQATT, SNEGSKA (reference sequence). V dropped 2 bases and J dropped 3; count of bases not matched to a gene: 4. The CDR3 spells CSARLAGVYEQYF. The CDR3 coding sequence is TGCAGTGCTAGACTCGCGGGAGTCTACGAGCAGTACTTC.

V usage is TRBV6-1 and J usage is TRBJ1-1; a possible D gene is TRBD1 (5 bases). The CDR3 has 14 amino acids. The germline V gene encodes CDR1 MNHNS and CDR2 SASEGT. V lost 8 bases to trimming and J lost 4 bases, with 17 bases between them. The CDR3, as DNA: TGTGCCAGCGCACCCCAAAGGGGATCCACTGAAGCTTTCTTT. Protein product: CASAPQRGSTEAFF.

In its sample, this clonotype was seen many times. The rearrangement joins TRBV3-1 to TRBJ2-7; D not resolved. V lost 0 bases to trimming and J lost 5 bases, with 11 bases between them. Germline V lookup: CDR1 LGHDT, CDR2 YNNKEL (reference sequence). This CDR3 is built from 14 residues. CDR3 residues: CASSQDQTLDEQYF. DNA for the CDR3: TGTGCCAGCAGCCAAGACCAAACTTTGGACGAGCAGTACTTC.

This clonotype was recorded at least ten times. The V gene is TRBV12-3 or TRBV12-4, the J gene TRBJ2-7; TRBD1 matches at 7 bases. The V segment lost 6 bases and the J segment 2 bases; nucleotides outside the gene matches: 7. CDR3 size: 14 residues. CDR3 residues: CASRSRDSAYEQYF. The DNA for the CDR3 is TGTGCCAGCAGGTCCCGGGACAGTGCCTACGAGCAGTACTTC.

The chain uses TRBV20-1 and TRBJ1-1; D is undetermined. Germline lookup yields CDR1 DFQATT and CDR2 SNEGSKA (reference sequence). The CDR3 covers 13 residues. The CDR3 DNA is TGCAGCGGCTCCCGCAAGACCAACACTGAAGCTTTCTTT. This translates into CSGSRKTNTEAFF.

The CDR3 loop reads CASSPVEAQFRELFF. CDR3 DNA: TGTGCCAGCAGTCCCGTTGAGGCGCAATTCCGGGAGCTGTTTTTT. The V call is TRBV28, the J call TRBJ2-2; the D is unclear. Germline CDR1 is MDHEN and CDR2 is SYDVKM. Between the trimmed V and J ends, which lost 5 bases and 9 bases, there was a span of 19 bases. This CDR3 comprises 15 residues.

This clonotype was counted ten times or more. V is TRBV2 and J is TRBJ2-5; 11 bases align to TRBD2. Germline loops: CDR1 SNHLY, CDR2 FYNNEI. CDR3 size: 15 residues. V gave up 2 bases and J gave up 5 bases; unmatched junction bases: 4. The CDR3 reads CASSEPSGRSETQYF. DNA of the CDR3: TGTGCCAGCAGTGAACCTAGCGGGAGGTCCGAGACCCAGTACTTC.

This clonotype was picked up many times. J is TRBJ2-5 and V is TRBV6-1, with 8 bases fitting TRBD1. V trimming: 6 bases; J trimming: 4 bases; junction bases outside the gene matches: 7. The CDR3 has 14 amino acids. CDR1 is MNHNS and CDR2 is SASEGT in the germline V gene. The CDR3 protein is CASSLGQDRETQYF. For the CDR3, the DNA is TGTGCCAGCAGCTTGGGACAGGACAGAGAGACCCAGTACTTC.

Remarks on this clonotype: Since a much larger clone is just one base distant, this may be a read error. This chain joins TRBV28 and TRBJ2-1; D is possibly TRBD1 (6 bases). The CDR3 extends over 18 amino acids. Germline V gene data show CDR1 as MDHEN and CDR2 as SYDVKM. CDR3 sequence: CASSFQTLGDITYSEQFF. CDR3 coding DNA: TGTGCCAGCAGTTTTCAAACACTAGGGGACATAACCTACAGTGAGCAGTTCTTC.

This clonotype was seen repeatedly, ten times or more. The chain recombines TRBV12-3 or TRBV12-4 with TRBJ1-2; no definite D call. The CDR3 covers 14 residues. The germline V and J ends were trimmed by 0 bases and 4 bases, with 9 bases remaining between them. The CDR3 DNA reads as TGTGCCAGCAGTTTAGCGCGACGAAGCTATGGCTACACCTTC. It is translated as CASSLARRSYGYTF.

The chain is built from TRBV25-1 and TRBJ2-7, with TRBD2 as a possible D gene (5 bases). This CDR3 comprises 15 residues. From germline, CDR1 is MGHDK and CDR2 SYGVNS. Trimming took 7 bases from V and 0 from J, leaving 16 bases between them. CDR3 DNA sequence: TGTGCCAGCACTGGAAGGTGGGCGGGCTCCTACGAGCAGTACTTC. It is translated as CASTGRWAGSYEQYF.

This clonotype was observed many times. V gene TRBV24-1 combines with J gene TRBJ2-1, with D possibly being TRBD1 (7 bases). The CDR3 has 15 amino acids. Germline V gene sequence: CDR1 KGHDR, CDR2 SFDVKD. Trimming pared 5 bases from V and 1 base from J, leaving 11 bases between. CDR3 sequence: CATSGGDRSYNEQFF. The CDR3 DNA reads as TGTGCCACCAGTGGGGGGGACAGATCCTACAATGAGCAGTTCTTC.

The rearrangement links TRBV10-3 to TRBJ2-3; no clear D gene. In germline, CDR1 is ENHRY, CDR2 SYGVKD. V shed 1 base and J shed 4 bases, with 15 bases lying between them. The CDR3 contains 16 residues. The CDR3 DNA follows: TGTGCCATCAGTGAGTTAGAGGCTAGGATCGCAGATACGCAGTATTTT. Protein product: CAISELEARIADTQYF.

This clonotype was seen many times. Germline and junction disagree at one end, which may indicate a read error. The chain carries TRBV12-3 or TRBV12-4 and TRBJ2-7, with TRBD1 matching over 7 bases. The length of the CDR3 is 15 residues. The CDR3 sequence is CASSSAGTVIYGQYF. The CDR3, as DNA: TGTGCCAGCAGTTCCGCCGGGACAGTGATCTACGGGCAGTACTTC.

In this sample, this clonotype turned up many times. This chain connects TRBV7-9 to TRBJ1-2; D is undetermined. Trimming cost V 5 bases and J 6 bases, with 13 bases left between them. This CDR3 spans 13 amino acids. Germline V gene lookup returns CDR1 SEHNR and CDR2 FQNEAQ (reference sequence). CDR3 coding DNA: TGTGCCAGCAGCCCGACGGAAGCGCATGGCTACACCTTC. Translated: CASSPTEAHGYTF.

This chain uses TRBV7-6 with TRBJ2-3; D gene uncertain. The CDR3 contains 17 residues. CDR1 and CDR2 (germline): SGHVS, FNYEAQ. The germline V and J ends were trimmed by 5 bases and 0 bases, with 18 bases remaining between them. This CDR3 is CASSPLASRRSTDTQYF. In nucleotides, the CDR3 is TGTGCCAGCAGCCCCCTTGCAAGCCGTAGGAGCACAGATACGCAGTATTTT.

This clonotype came up a few times. The chain combines TRBV9 with TRBJ1-5; D is uncertain. The CDR3 is 14 amino acids. Deletions cut 5 bases from V and 4 bases from J, with 13 bases between. CDR1 is SGDLS and CDR2 is YYNGEE in the germline V gene. The CDR3 loop is CASSLEGRNQPQHF. The CDR3 nucleotides are TGTGCCAGCAGTTTAGAGGGTAGAAATCAGCCCCAGCATTTT.

This clonotype occurred many times. The CDR3 here is CASSLAGGPSNQPQHF. CDR3 sequence (DNA): TGTGCCAGCAGCTTAGCGGGGGGACCTAGCAATCAGCCCCAGCATTTT. The gene calls are TRBV7-2 and TRBJ1-5; D is possibly TRBD1 (5 bases). Germline CDR1 reads SGHTA; CDR2 reads FQGNSA. The CDR3 totals 16 residues. With 0 bases removed from V and 0 bases from J, the gap between germline ends came to 9 bases. Full variable domain (outside the CDR3, taken from reference TRBV7-2 and TRBJ1-5): GAGVSQSPSNKVTEKGKDVELRCDPISGHTALYWYRQSLGQGLEFLIYFQGNSAPDKSGLPSDRFSAERTGGSVSTLTIQRTQQEDSAVYLCASSLAGGPSNQPQHFGDGTRLSIL.